The T cell receptor (beta chain) described here comes from a study of blood T cell repertoires in COVID-19. Across the study: The origin of the acute and convalescent COVID-19 samples was the United States, Italy and Spain. PBMCs, B-cell-depleted T cells, or T cells were the source of the cDNA or gDNA that made up the material.

The CDR3 runs to 15 residues. Germline V gene data show CDR1 as SGHVS and CDR2 as FNYEAQ. V lost 6 bases, J lost 3 bases, and 8 bases stayed unmatched. Per the study methods: By means of reference gene primer amplification, nucleated cell counts were estimated. Repertoires were generated with immunoSEQ multiplex PCR, while TCRdb's copy carries only in-frame clones and drops some. The V and J calls and clone size come from that table; D and trimming were worked out from the DNA. The sample shows a few hundred thousand clones, 88% of them seen only once. This chain connects TRBV7-6 to TRBJ2-5; the match to TRBD2 covers 9 bases. This clonotype was obtained from a woman in her thirties with acute or convalescent COVID-19. The sequencing sample was made of peripheral blood. This CDR3 reads CASRQNLAGKETQYF. The CDR3 DNA follows: TGTGCCAGCAGACAGAACCTAGCGGGGAAAGAGACCCAGTACTTC.